The 24 T cell receptor beta chains reported below all come from one sample, sequenced in a study of CD8+CD57+ T cells in acquired aplastic anemia (dated by TCRdb to the late 2010s). Sequencing relied on an Illumina HiSeq 2000. TCR beta VDJ combination and CDR3 sequence profiling used genomic DNA as the template. Starting from the raw public reads, TCRdb applied fastp trimming at Q25, assembled clones with MiXCR and retained in-frame beta chains. Merged by CDR3 protein, the rows form single entries marked with the most common genes and DNA. The sample has hundreds of thousands of distinct CDR3 sequences on record, about 70% of them singletons. Of the sample, around 4% is held by the ten largest clones. Input material: sorted CD4+, CD8+, or CD8+CD57+ T cells (not recorded which) from PBMCs. The receptor set was obtained from a human donor in good health, serving as a control.

This chain uses TRBV20-1 with TRBJ2-7; 9 bases fit TRBD1. With 6 bases clipped from V and 3 bases from J, the junction kept 6 bases outside the gene matches. The CDR3 runs 13 residues. CDR1 and CDR2 from the germline V gene are DFQATT and SNEGSKA (reference sequence). CDR3 coding DNA: TGCAGTGCCAAGGAGGGACAGGGCTACGAGCAGTACTTC. It translates to CSAKEGQGYEQYF.

The rearrangement joins TRBV20-1 to TRBJ2-1; 9 positions agree with TRBD1. The CDR3 covers 15 residues. The V gene end was trimmed by 5 bases and the J gene end by 6 bases; junction bases not matched to a gene: 11. Germline V gene sequence: CDR1 DFQATT, CDR2 SNEGSKA (reference sequence). CDR3: CSARDRAWEINEQFF. Here the CDR3 DNA reads TGCAGTGCTCGGGACAGGGCATGGGAGATCAATGAGCAGTTCTTC.

V is TRBV2 and J is TRBJ2-5; TRBD2 agrees at 13 bases. The V gene's germline CDR1 is SNHLY and CDR2 FYNNEI. The V segment lost 1 base and the J segment 4 bases; nucleotides outside the gene matches: 12. The CDR3 length is 19 residues. The CDR3 DNA reads TGTGCCAGCAGTGAAGGCGGGGGGACTAGCGGGGTTAACGGAGAGACCCAGTACTTC. Translated, it gives CASSEGGGTSGVNGETQYF.

The rearrangement uses TRBV5-5 and TRBJ2-3; D may match TRBD1 or TRBD2 (5 bases each). The CDR3 runs 15 residues. Germline CDR1 is SGHKS and CDR2 is YYEKEE (reference sequence). The CDR3, as DNA: TGTGCTAGCCGCTCGAGGGGCGAGCGCACAGATACGCAGTATTTT. This gives the protein CASRSRGERTDTQYF. Based on the CDR3 plus reference TRBV5-5 and TRBJ2-3, the full variable domain is DAGVTQSPTHLIKTRGQQVTLRCSPISGHKSVSWYQQVLGQGPQFIFQYYEKEERGRGNFPDRFSARQFPNYSSELNVNALLLGDSALYLCASRSRGERTDTQYFGPGTRLTVL.

Concerning this clonotype: A much larger clone lies a single base off, so this may be a read error. The chain joins TRBV6-5 to TRBJ1-4; no clear D gene. Germline CDR1 MNHEY, CDR2 SVGAGI. This CDR3 spans 16 amino acids. The CDR3: CACSVGREGANEKLFF. The CDR3 bases are TGTGCCTGCAGTGTCGGTAGGGAAGGTGCTAATGAAAAACTGTTTTTT.

Turning to this clonotype: Given the absence of the conserved phenylalanine or tryptophan at the CDR3 end, a read error is likely. The DNA is omitted, as the CDR3 cannot be located on it reliably, and the CDR3 follows TCRdb's listing. This rearrangement joins TRBV10-3 to TRBJ1-6; the D call of TRBD1 is as the table states it, not checked on the DNA. Germline V gene data show CDR1 as ENHRY and CDR2 as SYGVKD. The CDR3 is 16 amino acids in total, end residues counted. This CDR3 is CAISEPEQGSGYPFHS.

In regard to this clonotype: The CDR3 end shows no conserved phenylalanine or tryptophan, and so a read error is likely. It is unclear where the CDR3 begins or ends on the DNA, so no DNA is shown, and the CDR3 is as TCRdb lists it. The V gene is TRBV7-2, the J gene TRBJ2-5; the table's D gene call, TRBD2, was not cross checked with the DNA. The CDR3 is 12 amino acids in total, end residues counted. Looked up from germline, CDR1 is SGHTA and CDR2 is FQGNSA. The CDR3 sequence is CASSLASGAIDI.

There are many counts of this clonotype. Its ends do not fully match the called genes, so a read error is possible. V is TRBV24-1 and J is TRBJ2-3; 7 positions agree with TRBD2. Looked up from germline, CDR1 is KGHDR and CDR2 is SFDVKD. The CDR3 loop spans 14 amino acids. The CDR3: CATSDGLVADTRYF. The CDR3 nucleotides read TGTGCCACCAGTGATGGACTAGTGGCAGATACGCGGTATTTT.

The chain uses TRBV11-2 and TRBJ1-5; tentative D call: TRBD1 (5 bases). Per the germline V gene, CDR1 is SGHAT and CDR2 is FQNNGV. The CDR3 spans 15 residues. Trimming shortened V by 3 bases and J by 2 bases, and 11 bases separated the two germline ends. The CDR3 spells CASSFLRGGNQPQHF. The CDR3 DNA sequence: TGTGCCAGCAGCTTTCTGAGGGGAGGCAATCAGCCCCAGCATTTT. The whole variable domain, remainder taken from reference TRBV11-2 and TRBJ1-5, is EAGVAQSPRYKIIEKRQSVAFWCNPISGHATLYWYQQILGQGPKLLIQFQNNGVVDDSQLPKDRFSAERLKGVDSTLKIQPAKLEDSAVYLCASSFLRGGNQPQHFGDGTRLSIL.

In regard to this clonotype: This CDR3 is missing its conserved last phenylalanine or tryptophan, likely due to a read error. Because the CDR3's place on the DNA is in doubt, the DNA is left out and the CDR3 is given as listed by TCRdb. This chain links TRBV9 with TRBJ2-1; the table's D call, TRBD2, was not checked against the DNA. The CDR3 is 13 residues long, ends included. The germline V gene has CDR1 SGDLS and CDR2 YYNGEE. This CDR3 reads CASSVRTSGAPEL.

This clonotype was detected only a few times. V gene TRBV7-2 combines with J gene TRBJ1-2; maybe TRBD1 (6 bases). From germline, CDR1 is SGHTA and CDR2 FQGNSA. The CDR3 has 14 amino acids. V was shortened by 1 base and J by 8 bases, with 14 bases between the two germline ends. Here the CDR3 reads CASSLGGHGGGYTF. The CDR3 DNA reads as TGTGCCAGCAGCTTAGGGGGGCATGGGGGAGGCTACACCTTC.

This clonotype was counted between two and nine times. Germline is not matched at one junction end, which may reflect a read error. J is TRBJ2-5 and V is TRBV7-2; D ambiguous. The CDR3 consists of 14 residues. Per germline, CDR1 SGHTA and CDR2 FQGNSA. The CDR3 sequence: CASSLVTYQGTQYF. The CDR3, as DNA: TGTGCCAGCAGCTTAGTGACATATCAAGGGACCCAGTACTTC. The variable domain in full, with the rest retrieved from reference TRBV7-2 and TRBJ2-5, is GAGVSQSPSNKVTEKGKDVELRCDPISGHTALYWYRQSLGQGLEFLIYFQGNSAPDKSGLPSDRFSAERTGGSVSTLTIQRTQQEDSAVYLCASSLVTYQGTQYFGPGTRLLVL.

This clonotype was recorded only once. The CDR3 bases are TGTGCCAGCATCCCAAGGGCTAGCAGCACCGGGGAGAGTAGTACCGGGGAGCTGTTTTTT. The encoded protein is CASIPRASSTGESSTGELFF. This chain uses TRBV7-2 with TRBJ2-2, with D perhaps TRBD2 (5 bases). Germline CDR1 and CDR2: SGHTA and FQGNSA. The CDR3 runs to 20 residues. Trimming left V 7 bases short and J 5 bases short, with 32 bases between.

This clonotype came up many times. The gene calls are TRBV25-1 and TRBJ1-6; D perhaps matches TRBD1 (5 bases). Trimming removed 2 bases from V and 3 bases from J, with 8 bases in between. The CDR3 contains 15 residues. From germline, CDR1 is MGHDK and CDR2 SYGVNS. CDR3 nucleotide sequence: TGTGCCAGCAGTGAAGCCAGGGTCTATAATTCACCCCTCCACTTT. It translates to CASSEARVYNSPLHF.

This clonotype has just a few counts. The chain combines TRBV7-9 with TRBJ1-1; tentative D call: TRBD1 (5 bases). Germline lookup yields CDR1 SEHNR and CDR2 FQNEAQ (reference sequence). The germline V and J ends were trimmed by 6 bases and 1 base, with 9 bases remaining between them. CDR3 length: 13 amino acids. The CDR3 is CASSTGGNTEAFF. As DNA, the CDR3 is TGTGCCAGCAGTACGGGGGGGAACACTGAAGCTTTCTTT.

With respect to this clonotype: The CDR3 does not end in the conserved phenylalanine or tryptophan, so this is likely a read error. No DNA is shown, since the ends of the CDR3 on it are uncertain; the CDR3 is the one TCRdb lists. The CDR3 here is CASSFILADQETQ. The chain couples TRBV7-7 to TRBJ1-6. The CDR3 numbers 13 amino acids, ends counted. The germline CDR1 and CDR2 sequences are SSHAT and FNYEAQ (reference sequence).

V usage is TRBV2 and J usage is TRBJ1-5, with 7 positions matching TRBD1. V shed 4 bases, J shed 9 bases, and the junction held 6 bases outside the gene matches. The CDR3 sequence is 13 residues long. CDR1 is SNHLY, CDR2 FYNNEI, per germline. The CDR3 here is CASSGATGLPQHF. The CDR3 nucleotides read TGTGCCAGCAGTGGAGCGACAGGGCTGCCCCAGCATTTT.

At least ten counts were recorded for this clonotype. The CDR3 protein is CSAGQLGDTQYF. The CDR3 coding sequence is TGCAGTGCGGGACAACTCGGAGATACGCAGTATTTT. V is TRBV20-1 and J is TRBJ2-3; TRBD1 might be the D (6 bases). This CDR3 comprises 12 residues. The germline V and J ends were trimmed by 6 bases and 5 bases, with 12 bases remaining between them. Germline CDR1 DFQATT, CDR2 SNEGSKA (reference sequence).

V and J are TRBV7-8 and TRBJ1-1; no clear D gene. Germline assignment: CDR1 SGHVS and CDR2 FQNEAQ. The V and J ends lost 5 bases and 4 bases respectively, with 17 bases between them. The CDR3 loop spans 15 amino acids. The CDR3 protein is CASSVDGGRSTEAFF. The DNA of the CDR3 is TGTGCCAGCAGCGTAGATGGAGGGAGGAGCACTGAAGCTTTCTTT.

This clonotype was found many times. The genes are TRBV18 and TRBJ2-7; 7 nucleotides align to TRBD1. This CDR3 has 14 residues. CDR1 and CDR2 (germline): KGHSH, LQKENI. V was clipped by 3 bases and J by 2 bases; unmatched bases: 4. This CDR3 is CASSPGQTTYEQYF. The CDR3, as DNA: TGTGCCAGCTCACCGGGACAGACAACCTACGAGCAGTACTTC.

In DNA form, the CDR3 reads TGCGCCAGCAGCACGTCCGATCAGAGGATCTATGGCTACACCTTC. The encoded protein is CASSTSDQRIYGYTF. The chain has TRBV5-1 and TRBJ1-2; D gene ambiguous. This CDR3 region has 15 residues. Germline values: CDR1 SGHRS, CDR2 YFSETQ. V lost 4 bases, J lost 4 bases, and 17 bases lay in between. Using reference TRBV5-1 and TRBJ1-2 for the parts outside the CDR3, the full variable domain is KAGVTQTPRYLIKTRGQQVTLSCSPISGHRSVSWYQQTPGQGLQFLFEYFSETQRNKGNFPGRFSGRQFSNSRSEMNVSTLELGDSALYLCASSTSDQRIYGYTFGSGTRLTVV.

To note about this clonotype: A much larger clone is a single base away; this may be a read error. The V gene is TRBV6-2 or TRBV6-3, the J gene TRBJ1-2; D not certain. Germline values: CDR1 MNHEY, CDR2 SVGEGT. V lost 2 bases to trimming and J lost 3 bases, with 10 bases between them. This CDR3 comprises 14 residues. CDR3 in amino acids: CASSYTGLHYGYTF. CDR3 nucleotide sequence: TGTGCCAGCAGTTACACGGGCTTGCACTATGGCTACACCTTC.

This chain joins TRBV24-1 and TRBJ1-2, with TRBD1 identical over 9 bases. The CDR3 runs to 15 residues. Unmatched junction bases numbered 12, after V lost 7 bases and J lost 7 bases. CDR1 and CDR2 from the germline V gene are KGHDR and SFDVKD. This chain's CDR3 is CATSAPAGQGGGYTF. The CDR3 nucleotides read TGTGCCACCAGCGCCCCAGCGGGACAGGGAGGTGGCTACACCTTC.

As to this clonotype: At one end, the junction sequence differs from germline, possibly due to a read error. The chain uses TRBV2 and TRBJ2-6; D might be TRBD1 (5 bases). The CDR3 runs to 14 residues. CDR1 and CDR2 from the germline V gene are SNHLY and FYNNEI. CDR3 protein: CASSQGAGPNVLTF. In DNA form, the CDR3 reads TGTGCCAGCAGCCAAGGGGCTGGGCCCAACGTCCTGACTTTC.